This entry describes one TCR beta chain. Its antigen is currently unknown. The germline gene is not matched at one end of the junction; a read error may be the cause. The data stem from a study of cytomegalovirus exposure and HLA in healthy donors. Findings of the study overall: According to the study, about 180 TCR beta chains were cytomegalovirus-associated. An Asian-associated ancestry cluster reportedly showed fewer N-insertions than the approximately 630-donor mean in a later analysis. Association of a missense DCLRE1C variant with TCR beta V- and J-gene trimming was reported in a later analysis.

The PCR was carried out with 60 Vbeta primers and 13 Jbeta primers. The method was immunoSEQ multiplex PCR; TCRdb's version includes in-frame clones alone and lacks a portion of them. The sample lists approximately 170,000 clones, roughly 65% seen once, with 4.7% in the top ten. The CDR3 covers 15 residues. Germline CDR1 and CDR2: SSHAT and FNYEAQ (reference sequence). This receptor was identified in a man aged 18 to 30 in good health and CMV-seropositive. The chain carries TRBV7-7 and TRBJ2-3; D is uncertain. The sample comprised PBMCs. The CDR3 coding sequence is TGTGCTAGCAGCTTAGGGCCCGGGTCCACAGATACGCAGTATTTT. Its protein product is CASSLGPGSTDTQYF.